Each of the 30 T cell receptor beta chains below was sequenced from the same sample in a study of response to subunit inactivated influenza vaccine. TCRdb analysed the RT-PCR reads with MiXCR anew, one entry per CDR3 protein. The profile shows about 780,000 distinct CDR3 sequences, under 20% of them singletons. This material consisted of PBMCs from blood, taken about 5 days after vaccination. All receptors derive from a man aged 45-65 years who received an inactivated influenza vaccine.

The V and J genes are TRBV20-1 and TRBJ2-1, with TRBD2 identical over 8 bases. The CDR3 consists of 15 residues. Per germline, CDR1 DFQATT and CDR2 SNEGSKA (reference sequence). V shed 3 bases, J shed 6 bases, and the junction held 10 bases outside the gene matches. DNA of the CDR3: TGCAGTGCTAGTTCTAGCGGGTTCCTTGGCAATGAGCAGTTCTTC. Residues: CSASSSGFLGNEQFF.

Only a few counts were recorded for this clonotype. V usage is TRBV12-3 or TRBV12-4 and J usage is TRBJ2-1; no firm D call. The CDR3 is 15 amino acids. Trimming cost V 3 bases and J 0 bases, with 9 bases left between them. In nucleotides, the CDR3 is TGTGCCAGCAGTTTCTCCCATGACTCCTACAATGAGCAGTTCTTC. This translates into CASSFSHDSYNEQFF.

The V gene is TRBV28, the J gene TRBJ1-1, with D maybe TRBD1 (6 bases). The CDR3 is made up of 15 amino acids. The V gene lost 6 bases and the J gene lost 5 bases, with 19 bases spanning the gap. CDR1 and CDR2 from the germline V gene are MDHEN and SYDVKM. The CDR3 nucleotides are TGTGCCAGCAGACCCGCGAGGGGGATTTGGACTGAAGCTTTCTTT. This encodes CASRPARGIWTEAFF.

This chain uses TRBV2 with TRBJ2-5; 8 bases line up with TRBD2. This CDR3 has 15 residues. J lost 5 bases, V lost 4 bases, and 9 bases had no gene match. The germline V gene has CDR1 SNHLY and CDR2 FYNNEI. The chain's CDR3 is CASSAGGPAYETQYF. In DNA, the CDR3 is TGTGCCAGCAGTGCGGGGGGGCCGGCTTATGAGACCCAGTACTTC.

The chain uses TRBV12-3 or TRBV12-4 and TRBJ1-2, with D hard to call. The CDR3 is 13 amino acids. V shed 7 bases and J shed 8 bases, with 17 bases lying between them. The CDR3 reads CASIGREVDGYTF. In DNA form, the CDR3 reads TGTGCCAGCATCGGGAGGGAGGTTGACGGCTACACCTTC.

This clonotype was seen only a few times. The rearrangement links TRBV12-3 or TRBV12-4 to TRBJ2-7, with TRBD1 as a possible D gene (6 bases). The CDR3 spans 13 residues. Trimming removed 10 bases from V and 4 bases from J, with 17 bases in between. DNA for the CDR3: TGTGCCACATCGCGAGGGACATTTTACGAGCAGTACTTC. Its translation: CATSRGTFYEQYF.

The chain joins TRBV4-3 to TRBJ1-3, with D unclear. V was trimmed by 0 bases and J by 0 bases, leaving 12 bases between them. In germline, CDR1 is LGHNA, CDR2 YSLEER. The CDR3 length is 17 residues. The CDR3 coding sequence is TGCGCCAGCAGCCAAGATACCCCCGGATACTCTGGAAACACCATATATTTT. Its protein is CASSQDTPGYSGNTIYF.

The V call is TRBV7-8, the J call TRBJ2-4, with D maybe TRBD2 (5 bases). Germline CDR1 and CDR2: SGHVS and FQNEAQ. Between the trimmed V and J ends, which lost 5 bases and 0 bases, there was a span of 17 bases. The CDR3 runs to 17 residues. The CDR3 spells CASSARGLNLAKNIQYF. In nucleotides, the CDR3 is TGTGCCAGCAGCGCCAGAGGGCTAAACCTAGCCAAAAACATTCAGTACTTC.

Ten or more counts support this clonotype. The chain is built from TRBV7-2 and TRBJ2-5; D gene unclear. The CDR3 has 13 amino acids. CDR1 is SGHTA and CDR2 is FQGNSA in the germline V gene. V lost 5 bases and J lost 5, with 12 bases in between. The DNA for the CDR3 is TGTGCCAGCAGCGTTCTAGTTAGGGAGACCCAGTACTTC. Amino acid sequence: CASSVLVRETQYF.

The sample holds many counts of this clonotype. V usage is TRBV12-3 or TRBV12-4 and J usage is TRBJ2-3, with D tentatively TRBD1 or TRBD2 (5 bases each). Trimming took 6 bases from V and 4 from J, leaving 17 bases between them. The length of the CDR3 is 15 residues. The CDR3 DNA is TGTGCCAGCAGACTTTCGGGACGGACGTCAGATACGCAGTATTTT. Translated, it gives CASRLSGRTSDTQYF.

The V and J genes are TRBV11-2 and TRBJ2-1; TRBD2 is a possible D gene (5 bases). In germline, CDR1 is SGHAT, CDR2 FQNNGV. This CDR3 is built from 17 residues. Trimming removed 1 base from V and 2 bases from J, with 15 bases in between. CDR3 in DNA: TGTGCCAGCAGCTTAGTGGGTCCGGGGAGAACCTACAATGAGCAGTTCTTC. Protein product: CASSLVGPGRTYNEQFF. The full variable domain, its missing parts supplied by reference TRBV11-2 and TRBJ2-1, is EAGVAQSPRYKIIEKRQSVAFWCNPISGHATLYWYQQILGQGPKLLIQFQNNGVVDDSQLPKDRFSAERLKGVDSTLKIQPAKLEDSAVYLCASSLVGPGRTYNEQFFGPGTRLTVL.

This clonotype was seen at least ten times. The chain carries TRBV20-1 and TRBJ2-3, with TRBD2 identical over 9 bases. This CDR3 is built from 16 residues. Germline V CDR1 and CDR2: DFQATT, SNEGSKA (reference sequence). V shed 5 bases and J 0 bases; nucleotides not matched to a gene: 9. CDR3 nucleotides: TGCAGTGCTCTAGGCGGCGGGAGGGTTAGCACAGATACGCAGTATTTT. Amino acid sequence: CSALGGGRVSTDTQYF.

The chain links TRBV2 to TRBJ1-6; TRBD1 matches 10 bases. With V trimmed by 4 bases and J by 7 bases, 4 bases remained unmatched. The germline gives CDR1 SNHLY, CDR2 FYNNEI. This CDR3 is 15 amino acids long. In DNA form, the CDR3 reads TGTGCCAGCAGTGTACGGGGACAGGGGAATTCACCCCTCCACTTT. This encodes CASSVRGQGNSPLHF.

The chain employs TRBV5-5 and TRBJ2-4; no clear D gene. The CDR3 length is 15 residues. V gave up 0 bases and J gave up 0 bases, with 7 bases separating them. The germline V gene encodes CDR1 SGHKS and CDR2 YYEKEE (reference sequence). Here the CDR3 DNA reads TGTGCCAGCAGCTTGGGGTCGGTAGCCAAAAACATTCAGTACTTC. Encoded protein: CASSLGSVAKNIQYF.

This clonotype was picked up many times. V usage is TRBV29-1 and J usage is TRBJ2-3, with TRBD1 matching 8 bases. The V and J ends lost 4 bases and 3 bases, in that order; junction bases with no gene match: 3. The germline V gene has CDR1 SQVTM and CDR2 ANQGSEA. This CDR3 comprises 13 residues. In DNA, the CDR3 is TGCAGCGTTGGGAGGACAGGGACAGATACGCAGTATTTT. This translates into CSVGRTGTDTQYF.

This clonotype occurred many times. This chain joins TRBV29-1 and TRBJ2-2; TRBD2 is a possible D gene (6 bases). V shed 3 bases and J shed 4 bases, with 12 bases lying between them. The CDR3 runs to 14 residues. The germline CDR1 and CDR2 sequences are SQVTM and ANQGSEA. CDR3 in DNA: TGCAGCGTTGACGGGTCCGGGGGCACCGGGGAGCTGTTTTTT. Amino acid sequence: CSVDGSGGTGELFF.

The rearrangement links TRBV28 to TRBJ2-1; the D call may be TRBD1 or TRBD2 (5 bases each). V gave up 6 bases and J gave up 2 bases, with 14 bases separating them. Germline V gene sequence: CDR1 MDHEN, CDR2 SYDVKM. The CDR3 sequence is 15 residues long. The chain's CDR3 is CASSNRGSPYNEQFF. CDR3 DNA: TGTGCCAGCAGCAACCGGGGCTCCCCCTACAATGAGCAGTTCTTC.

This clonotype came up a few times. This sequence joins TRBV10-3 and TRBJ2-1, with 11 nucleotides matching TRBD1. J lost 7 bases, V lost 10 bases, and 18 bases had no gene match. Germline CDR1 ENHRY, CDR2 SYGVKD. The CDR3 runs 17 residues. The CDR3 reads CATEGTPRDRGMNEQFF. CDR3 nucleotide sequence: TGTGCCACCGAGGGCACCCCTCGGGACAGGGGGATGAATGAGCAGTTCTTC.

This clonotype was detected only a few times. V gene TRBV20-1 combines with J gene TRBJ2-1, with no clear D. This CDR3 comprises 13 residues. CDR1 is DFQATT and CDR2 is SNEGSKA in the germline V gene (reference sequence). CDR3 in amino acids: CTARKAPYNEQFF. DNA for the CDR3: TGCACGGCTCGAAAGGCTCCCTACAATGAGCAGTTCTTC.

V usage is TRBV4-2 and J usage is TRBJ2-7, with TRBD2 matching over 9 bases. CDR3 length: 16 amino acids. Trimming at V came to 0 bases and at J to 0 bases, leaving 3 bases not matched to a gene. Germline V gene lookup returns CDR1 LGHNA and CDR2 YNFKEQ. The CDR3 region is CASSQEGAGGSYEQYF. The CDR3, as DNA: TGTGCCAGCAGCCAAGAAGGAGCGGGAGGCTCCTACGAGCAGTACTTC.

The table lists this clonotype with a count of one. The chain joins TRBV11-2 to TRBJ2-1, with 10 bases identical to TRBD2. This CDR3 contains 20 residues. V lost 5 bases, J lost 4 bases, and 20 bases stayed unmatched. Germline V gene lookup returns CDR1 SGHAT and CDR2 FQNNGV. The CDR3, as DNA: TGTGCCAGCAGCCCCCTAAGCGGGGGGGCACACCGTCCCTCTTACAATGAGCAGTTCTTC. This translates into CASSPLSGGAHRPSYNEQFF. Full variable domain (missing parts from reference TRBV11-2 and TRBJ2-1): EAGVAQSPRYKIIEKRQSVAFWCNPISGHATLYWYQQILGQGPKLLIQFQNNGVVDDSQLPKDRFSAERLKGVDSTLKIQPAKLEDSAVYLCASSPLSGGAHRPSYNEQFFGPGTRLTVL.

The rearrangement joins TRBV12-3 or TRBV12-4 to TRBJ2-4, with 8 bases lining up with TRBD2. The length of the CDR3 is 14 residues. V was pared by 0 bases and J by 9 bases, with 4 bases of the junction left unmatched. In DNA, the CDR3 is TGTGCCAGCAGTTTAGCGCTCCGGGGGGGCATTCAGTACTTC. Protein product: CASSLALRGGIQYF.

This chain connects TRBV7-9 to TRBJ2-5; 10 nucleotides line up with TRBD2. The CDR3 covers 14 residues. Germline loops: CDR1 SEHNR, CDR2 FQNEAQ (reference sequence). V shed 5 bases and J 4 bases; nucleotides not matched to a gene: 4. The chain's CDR3 is CASSRTSGPETQYF. CDR3 in DNA: TGTGCCAGCAGCCGGACTAGCGGCCCAGAGACCCAGTACTTC.

This clonotype was seen only a few times. The chain uses TRBV20-1 and TRBJ1-5, with a weak D call TRBD1 (5 bases). Germline-derived CDR1 and CDR2 are DFQATT and SNEGSKA (reference sequence). Between the trimmed V and J ends, which lost 0 bases and 4 bases, there was a span of 16 bases. CDR3 length: 16 amino acids. The CDR3 DNA reads as TGCAGTGCTAGAGATTATCTTCGGGGGAATAATCAGCCCCAGCATTTT. Amino acid sequence: CSARDYLRGNNQPQHF.

The sample holds a few counts of this clonotype. The chain carries TRBV20-1 and TRBJ2-1; a weak D match, TRBD2 (6 bases). This CDR3 contains 15 residues. V shed 4 bases and J shed 0 bases, with 13 bases lying between them. CDR1 is DFQATT, CDR2 SNEGSKA, per germline (reference sequence). The CDR3 is CSATRAGSSYNEQFF. DNA for the CDR3: TGCAGTGCTACCCGGGCGGGGAGCTCCTACAATGAGCAGTTCTTC.

This clonotype was picked up many times. The V and J genes are TRBV14 and TRBJ2-1; 7 bases line up with TRBD2. CDR3 size: 14 residues. Trimming cost V 4 bases and J 3 bases; bases outside gene matches: 3. Per germline, CDR1 SGHDN and CDR2 FVKESK. The CDR3 sequence: CASSLRDYYNEQFF. CDR3 bases: TGTGCCAGCAGCCTCCGGGACTACTACAATGAGCAGTTCTTC.

The chain uses TRBV5-1 and TRBJ2-5; 7 bases match TRBD1. Germline-derived CDR1 and CDR2 are SGHRS and YFSETQ. The CDR3 length is 16 residues. The trim removed 0 bases at V and 5 bases at J, leaving 10 bases unmatched. This chain's CDR3 is CASSLGSGRGMETQYF. In nucleotides, the CDR3 is TGCGCCAGCAGCTTGGGCTCTGGCAGGGGGATGGAGACCCAGTACTTC. Supplemented by reference TRBV5-1 and TRBJ2-5, the full variable domain reads KAGVTQTPRYLIKTRGQQVTLSCSPISGHRSVSWYQQTPGQGLQFLFEYFSETQRNKGNFPGRFSGRQFSNSRSEMNVSTLELGDSALYLCASSLGSGRGMETQYFGPGTRLLVL.

This clonotype was counted a few times. V gene TRBV27 combines with J gene TRBJ1-5; 9 nucleotides match TRBD1. The CDR3 is 14 residues long. Germline assignment: CDR1 MNHEY and CDR2 SMNVEV (reference sequence). Trimming removed 6 bases from V and 6 bases from J; junction bases left unmatched: 6. CDR3: CASSLDRGSQPQHF. The CDR3 region has the DNA TGTGCCAGCAGCCTGGACAGGGGTTCTCAGCCCCAGCATTTT.

A few counts support this clonotype. V usage is TRBV9 and J usage is TRBJ1-1; D unclear. The V end lost 3 bases, the J end lost 5 bases, and 17 bases lay between the germline ends. This CDR3 comprises 15 residues. Germline CDR1 is SGDLS and CDR2 is YYNGEE. In nucleotides, the CDR3 is TGTGCCAGCAGCGAGACCGGAGACTTGGGGACTGAAGCTTTCTTT. Translation: CASSETGDLGTEAFF.

The chain couples TRBV2 to TRBJ1-6; D call uncertain. CDR1 is SNHLY and CDR2 is FYNNEI in the germline V gene. The CDR3 is made up of 13 amino acids. The V gene lost 7 bases and the J gene lost 3 bases, with 7 bases spanning the gap. The CDR3 reads CASTGDYNSPLHF. For the CDR3, the DNA is TGTGCCAGCACTGGCGACTATAATTCACCCCTCCACTTT. Based on the CDR3 plus reference TRBV2 and TRBJ1-6, the full variable domain is EPEVTQTPSHQVTQMGQEVILRCVPISNHLYFYWYRQILGQKVEFLVSFYNNEISEKSEIFDDQFSVERPDGSNFTLKIRSTKLEDSAMYFCASTGDYNSPLHFGNGTRLTVT.